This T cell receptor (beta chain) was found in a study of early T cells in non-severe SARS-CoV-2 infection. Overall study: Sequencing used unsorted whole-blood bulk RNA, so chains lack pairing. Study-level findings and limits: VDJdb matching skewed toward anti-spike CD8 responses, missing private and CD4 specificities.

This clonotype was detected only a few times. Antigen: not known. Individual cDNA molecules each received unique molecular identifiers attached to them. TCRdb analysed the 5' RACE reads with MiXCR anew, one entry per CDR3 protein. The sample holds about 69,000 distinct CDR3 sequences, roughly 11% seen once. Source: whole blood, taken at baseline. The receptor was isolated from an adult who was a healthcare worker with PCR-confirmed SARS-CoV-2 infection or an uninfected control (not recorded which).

CDR3 DNA sequence: TGCAGCGTTGTAAAAGGGCTAAATGAGCAGTTCTTC. This sequence encodes CSVVKGLNEQFF. The chain joins TRBV29-1 to TRBJ2-1, with unresolved D. Trimming removed 4 bases at V and 7 bases at J, with 11 bases between. CDR3 length equals 12 residues. CDR1 is SQVTM, CDR2 ANQGSEA, per germline.